This T cell receptor (beta chain) was recorded in a study of cytomegalovirus exposure and HLA in healthy donors. Nominally healthy donors provided the samples, though records likely missed some immune exposures. Germline V gene data show CDR1 as SGHTA and CDR2 as FQGNSA. There are 16 residues in the CDR3. V was clipped by 4 bases and J by 8 bases; unmatched bases: 11. The PCR contained 60 Vbeta and 13 Jbeta primers. Assay used: immunoSEQ multiplex PCR; TCRdb lists only in-frame clones, some missing. The profile shows tens of thousands of clones, more than 60% of them singletons. This chain links TRBV7-2 with TRBJ2-1; 10 nucleotides agree with TRBD2. Specimen: PBMCs. This sequence originates from a middle-aged woman in good health and CMV-seropositive. CDR3 sequence (DNA): TGTGCCAGCAGCTCCGCGAGCGGGGGGGCCATTGATGAGCAGTTCTTC. As protein: CASSSASGGAIDEQFF.